Listed below are T cell receptor beta chains from one sample, sequenced in a study of control samples from healthy donors and cancer patients. Clones were sequenced by immunoSEQ multiplex PCR, and TCRdb holds only the in-frame ones, with some missing. The table lists approximately 93,000 clones, about 89% of them singletons. The sample consisted of PBMCs. These receptors were taken from a woman in her fifties or sixties with colorectal cancer. CDR3s include the opening cysteine and the closing phenylalanine or tryptophan. The D gene is left open where the match is weak. Part of the rows lack a size; the others show once, few, many or a class for expanded clones.

TRBD1	TRBV5-1	TRBJ1-2	-	TGCGCCAGCAGCTTAACAGGGGGAGTCGAGTATGGCTACACCTTC	CASSLTGGVEYGYTF
-	TRBV4-3	TRBJ2-1	-	TGCGCCAGCAGCGACGGATGGAGAAACAATGAGCAGTTCTTC	CASSDGWRNNEQFF
TRBD1	TRBV6-1	TRBJ1-2	-	TGTGCCAGCAGTGCATCGACAGGGGGCCTCTATGGCTACACCTTC	CASSASTGGLYGYTF
-	TRBV19	TRBJ1-1	-	TGTGCCAGTAAGGACGGTCGGAACTGGGCGGTGGATGAAGCTTTCTTT	CASKDGRNWAVDEAFF
TRBD1	TRBV5-1	TRBJ1-1	-	TGCGCCAGCAGCGGTCGAGGCAGGGGGACTGAAGCTTTCTTT	CASSGRGRGTEAFF
TRBD2	TRBV19	TRBJ2-1	-	TGTGCCAGTAGTAAGGGAGGGACTCCACTATCCGATGAGCAGTTCTTC	CASSKGGTPLSDEQFF
-	TRBV9	TRBJ2-5	-	TGTGCCAGCAGCGAGCCGGAGAGAGAGACCCAGTACTTC	CASSEPERETQYF
-	TRBV28	TRBJ2-3	-	TGTGCCAGCAGTTTATGGGGTAACACAGATACGCAGTATTTT	CASSLWGNTDTQYF
TRBD1	TRBV4-3	TRBJ2-1	-	TGCGCCAGCAGCCAAGATGTGGTGACGTACAGGGGGCTGGATGAGCAGTTCTTC	CASSQDVVTYRGLDEQFF
TRBD1	TRBV7-8	TRBJ2-1	-	TGTGCCAGCAGCCCAGGACAGGGACCCCTCATGAGCAATGAGCAGTTCTTC	CASSPGQGPLMSNEQFF
-	TRBV19	TRBJ2-5	-	TGTGCCAGTAGTATAGAGCCACCCGCTTCTGGCGGCCCAGAGGGGACCCAGTACTTC	CASSIEPPASGGPEGTQYF
-	TRBV5-5	TRBJ1-2	-	TGTGCCAGCAGCTTGGCCCTAGCTACAGAGGACGCTGGCTACACCTTC	CASSLALATEDAGYTF
TRBD1	TRBV28	TRBJ1-1	-	TGTGCCAGCAGTACGACAGGGGGCGGGAACGGGAACGCTTTCTTT	CASSTTGGGNGNAFF
TRBD2	TRBV24-1	TRBJ2-5	-	TGTGCCACCCATAGCGGGGTACCCCAAGAGACCCAGTACTTC	CATHSGVPQETQYF
TRBD1	TRBV29-1	TRBJ2-5	-	TGCAGCGTGGCATCAGGGGGTGAAGAGACCCAGTACTTC	CSVASGGEETQYF
TRBD2	TRBV9	TRBJ2-5	once	TGTGCCAGCAGCGCCGGGCTAGCGGGGGTGCAAGAGACCCAGTACTTC	CASSAGLAGVQETQYF